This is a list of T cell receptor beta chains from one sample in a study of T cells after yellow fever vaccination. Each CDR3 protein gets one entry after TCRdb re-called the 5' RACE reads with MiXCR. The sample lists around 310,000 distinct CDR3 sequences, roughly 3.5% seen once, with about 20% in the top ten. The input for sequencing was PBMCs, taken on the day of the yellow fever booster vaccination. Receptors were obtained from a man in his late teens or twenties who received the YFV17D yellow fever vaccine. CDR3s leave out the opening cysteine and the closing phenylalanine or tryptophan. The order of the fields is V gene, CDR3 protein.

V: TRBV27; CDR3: ASSPGLGNTEAF
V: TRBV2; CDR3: ASRVREAGELF
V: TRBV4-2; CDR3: ASSPPRPGELF
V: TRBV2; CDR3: ASSVETGQETQY
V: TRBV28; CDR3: ASSFPLYGELF
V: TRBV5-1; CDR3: ASSLSGDQETQY
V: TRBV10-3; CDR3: AISEWLAGVEQETQY
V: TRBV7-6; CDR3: ASSLVERVNTGELF
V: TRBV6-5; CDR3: ASSYGGGTEAF
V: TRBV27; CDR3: ASSRRYEQY
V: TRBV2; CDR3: ASSEHGGGATGELF
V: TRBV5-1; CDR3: ASTYRSASTDTQY
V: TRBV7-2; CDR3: ASSPSGLQETQY
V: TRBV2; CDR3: ASKAADYQETQY
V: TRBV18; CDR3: ASSPRTGEAF
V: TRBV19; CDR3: ASKHRSQTRNTEAF
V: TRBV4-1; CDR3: ASSQVTGNYGYT
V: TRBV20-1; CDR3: SARPLGPGKNIQY
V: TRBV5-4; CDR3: ASSLDPTVNNEKLF
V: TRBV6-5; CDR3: ASSYRVTGELF
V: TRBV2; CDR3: ASSEGAATSSYNEQF
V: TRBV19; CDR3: ASSIWGTGAPGELF
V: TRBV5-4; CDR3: ASRPRGGVLFGYT